The next 31 T cell receptor beta chains were all read from a single sample in a study of T cells in Graves' hyperthyroidism and ophthalmopathy. TCR beta CDR3 sequences were amplified from RNA transcripts. The primer set for the first-round RT-PCR of the TCR CDR3 was HTBI. TCRdb passed the multiplex PCR reads through MiXCR, listing each CDR3 protein once. The sample consists of 600,000 to 800,000 distinct CDR3 sequences, over 35% of them appearing once. Sequencing used blood. The receptors were gathered from a woman aged 40 to 49 with Graves' hyperthyroidism.

This clonotype was seen repeatedly, ten times or more. The chain is built from TRBV7-8 and TRBJ2-5; D is perhaps TRBD1 or TRBD2 (5 bases each). V lost 2 bases, J lost 0 bases, and 13 bases lay in between. Looked up from germline, CDR1 is SGHVS and CDR2 is FQNEAQ. CDR3 length: 16 amino acids. The CDR3 coding sequence is TGTGCCAGCAGCTTACTCCGGGACCCGTACCAAGAGACCCAGTACTTC. Translation gives CASSLLRDPYQETQYF.

The V and J genes are TRBV4-1 and TRBJ1-6, with 9 bases lining up with TRBD1. Trimming at V came to 1 base and at J to 12 bases, leaving 7 bases not matched to a gene. The germline gives CDR1 MGHRA, CDR2 YSYEKL. The CDR3 extends over 15 amino acids. CDR3 loop: CASSQGLGTGRPLHF. In nucleotides, the CDR3 is TGCGCCAGCAGCCAAGGACTCGGGACAGGGAGACCCCTCCACTTT.

V usage is TRBV6-2 or TRBV6-3 and J usage is TRBJ2-5, with D possibly matching TRBD2 (5 bases). Germline V gene data show CDR1 as MNHEY and CDR2 as SVGEGT. The CDR3 extends over 14 amino acids. V shed 2 bases and J shed 5 bases, with 12 bases lying between them. This CDR3 reads CASSYALVGETQYF. CDR3 bases: TGTGCCAGCAGTTACGCACTAGTAGGGGAGACCCAGTACTTC.

The genes are TRBV25-1 and TRBJ2-7, with D perhaps matching TRBD2 (6 bases). This CDR3 contains 13 residues. The V gene lost 5 bases and the J gene lost 8 bases, with 16 bases spanning the gap. Per the germline V gene, CDR1 is MGHDK and CDR2 is SYGVNS. The CDR3 reads CASSFGGVKKQYF. In DNA form, the CDR3 reads TGTGCCAGCAGTTTTGGAGGGGTTAAGAAGCAGTACTTC.

With respect to this clonotype: A read error is possible here, since a much larger clone lies one base away. The chain recombines TRBV10-3 with TRBJ1-4; TRBD1 is a possible D gene (6 bases). This CDR3 is built from 15 residues. CDR1 is ENHRY, CDR2 SYGVKD, per germline. The CDR3 DNA is TGTGCCAGCAGTGAGTCGACAGGATGGGATGAAAAACTGTTTTTT. This codes for CASSESTGWDEKLFF.

CDR3 sequence: CASQWGGSSYEQYF. The CDR3 nucleotides are TGTGCCAGTCAATGGGGGGGGAGCTCCTACGAGCAGTACTTC. This rearrangement joins TRBV5-6 to TRBJ2-7; 7 nucleotides agree with TRBD2. Germline trimming cut 8 bases from V and 0 bases from J; bases unmatched to any gene: 8. CDR3 length equals 14 residues. Germline V gene lookup returns CDR1 SGHDT and CDR2 YYEEEE.

Turning to this clonotype: A read error is possible here, since a much larger clone lies one base away. The chain links TRBV10-3 to TRBJ1-4; 8 positions match TRBD1. Germline values: CDR1 ENHRY, CDR2 SYGVKD. This CDR3 is 15 amino acids long. V lost 6 bases to trimming and J lost 10 bases; unmatched junction nucleotides: 13. The CDR3 spells CAISKTNRGDVKLFF. The CDR3 DNA reads TGTGCCATCAGCAAGACGAACAGGGGGGATGTAAAACTGTTTTTT.

This clonotype has at least ten counts. This chain connects TRBV7-4 to TRBJ1-4; D is uncertain. V was shortened by 1 base and J by 6 bases, with 9 bases between the two germline ends. Germline values: CDR1 SGHVT, CDR2 SQSDAQ. This CDR3 is built from 14 residues. CDR3 nucleotides: TGTGCCAGCAGCTTAGGGGTAGCTGATGAAAAACTGTTTTTT. This sequence encodes CASSLGVADEKLFF.

V is TRBV7-2 and J is TRBJ2-7, with TRBD2 matching over 8 bases. The J call may be incorrect, as the DNA end agrees better with TRBJ2-1. The CDR3 is 14 amino acids. CDR1 and CDR2 from the germline V gene are SGHTA and FQGNSA. CDR3 sequence reads: CASTSAGEGNEQFF. CDR3 bases: TGTGCCAGCACCTCAGCGGGAGAGGGGAATGAGCAGTTCTTC.

This clonotype was detected only once. This chain joins TRBV4-3 and TRBJ1-1, with D unresolved. V lost 0 bases, J lost 3 bases, and 20 bases lay in between. This CDR3 spans 18 amino acids. CDR1 is LGHNA and CDR2 is YSLEER in the germline V gene. CDR3 sequence: CASSQDHRGFKGDTEAFF. CDR3 nucleotide sequence: TGCGCCAGCAGCCAAGATCACAGAGGTTTTAAGGGTGACACTGAAGCTTTCTTT.

The rearrangement links TRBV15 to TRBJ1-3, with 7 bases identical to TRBD1. Losses at the gene ends were 5 bases for V and 9 bases for J; bases not matched to a gene: 7. The V gene's germline CDR1 is LNHNV and CDR2 YYDKDF (reference sequence). The CDR3 is made up of 13 amino acids. The CDR3 DNA reads as TGTGCCACCAGCGTGGGCAGGGGGGGCACCATATATTTT. Protein sequence: CATSVGRGGTIYF.

The rearrangement uses TRBV29-1 and TRBJ1-5, with no clear D. Germline CDR1 is SQVTM and CDR2 is ANQGSEA. The CDR3 consists of 12 residues. Trimming removed 4 bases from V and 7 bases from J, with 11 bases in between. CDR3 coding DNA: TGCAGCGTTGCGGACTACGAGCAGCCCCAGCATTTT. Translation gives CSVADYEQPQHF.

As for this clonotype: Just one base apart from a much larger clone, this may be a read error. CDR3 DNA: TGCAGTGCCAGAGGTCCCACCCGTGCTGGGGCCAACGTCCTGACTTTC. It codes for CSARGPTRAGANVLTF. The V and J genes are TRBV20-1 and TRBJ2-6; no reliable D call. Germline V lookup: CDR1 DFQATT, CDR2 SNEGSKA (reference sequence). The CDR3 contains 16 residues.

CDR3 nucleotides: TGTGCCAGCAGATCACAGGGGGCCGGGGAGCTGTTTTTT. Translating it yields CASRSQGAGELFF. This chain connects TRBV6-5 to TRBJ2-2, with 8 bases fitting TRBD1. The CDR3 totals 13 residues. The V segment lost 6 bases and the J segment 6 bases; nucleotides outside the gene matches: 3. The germline gives CDR1 MNHEY, CDR2 SVGAGI.

The rearrangement links TRBV10-3 to TRBJ2-6; 10 bases map to TRBD1. This CDR3 has 15 residues. The V gene end was trimmed by 10 bases and the J gene end by 3 bases; junction bases not matched to a gene: 6. Germline CDR1 reads ENHRY; CDR2 reads SYGVKD. The CDR3 nucleotides are TGTGCCACACAACGGACAGGGGGTGGGGCCAACGTCCTGACTTTC. It is translated as CATQRTGGGANVLTF.

The V gene is TRBV20-1, the J gene TRBJ2-7, with D possibly being TRBD2 (6 bases). There are 16 residues in the CDR3. V lost 5 bases and J 1 base, leaving 21 bases between the germline ends. Germline lookup yields CDR1 DFQATT and CDR2 SNEGSKA (reference sequence). The CDR3: CSAPRGGAIGSYEQYF. The CDR3 nucleotides read TGCAGTGCTCCCCGGGGCGGGGCTATTGGTTCCTACGAGCAGTACTTC.

This clonotype showed up many times. The gene calls are TRBV7-9 and TRBJ1-1; a possible D gene is TRBD1 (5 bases). V gave up 3 bases and J gave up 0 bases, with 11 bases separating them. CDR3 length: 15 residues. Germline assignment: CDR1 SEHNR and CDR2 FQNEAQ (reference sequence). DNA for the CDR3: TGTGCCAGCAGCTTGAGACAGCTATTGAACACTGAAGCTTTCTTT. Amino acid sequence: CASSLRQLLNTEAFF. The entire variable domain, with the rest obtained from reference TRBV7-9 and TRBJ1-1, is as follows: DTGVSQNPRHKITKRGQNVTFRCDPISEHNRLYWYRQTLGQGPEFLTYFQNEAQLEKSRLLSDRFSAERPKGSFSTLEIQRTEQGDSAMYLCASSLRQLLNTEAFFGQGTRLTVV.

The genes are TRBV25-1 and TRBJ1-1; D possibly corresponds to TRBD1 (6 bases). The CDR3 spans 15 residues. CDR1 is MGHDK, CDR2 SYGVNS, per germline. V lost 6 bases and J 0 bases, leaving 14 bases between the germline ends. CDR3 bases: TGTGCCAGCAGCTTTTGGGACACCCTGAACACTGAAGCTTTCTTT. It codes for CASSFWDTLNTEAFF.

This clonotype was seen more than once but under ten times. This CDR3 is CSASGIASGANVLTF. The CDR3, as DNA: TGCAGTGCTAGTGGGATCGCCTCTGGGGCCAACGTCCTGACTTTC. The J gene is TRBJ2-6, the V gene TRBV20-1, with D uncertain. CDR1 and CDR2 (germline): DFQATT, SNEGSKA (reference sequence). V was clipped by 3 bases and J by 0 bases, with 9 bases between them. The CDR3 consists of 15 residues.

Notes on this clonotype: This may arise from a read error, as a much more abundant clone is one base away. The chain has TRBV10-3 and TRBJ1-2, with TRBD1 matching 8 bases. The germline V gene has CDR1 ENHRY and CDR2 SYGVKD. The CDR3 sequence is 16 residues long. The J segment lost 12 bases and the V segment lost 6 bases, leaving 21 bases of the junction unmatched. The CDR3, as DNA: TGTGCCATCAGATTGGGCCCGGGCAGGGGGCGATGGGGCCACACCTTC. Its translation: CAIRLGPGRGRWGHTF.

CDR3 sequence: CASMKGGSTEAFF. CDR3 in DNA: TGCGCCAGCATGAAGGGGGGAAGCACTGAAGCTTTCTTT. The genes are TRBV10-2 and TRBJ1-1; D is perhaps TRBD1 (6 bases). Germline CDR1 and CDR2: WSHSY and SAAADI. The CDR3 totals 13 residues. The V end was cut by 7 bases, the J end by 4 bases, with 13 bases between.

This clonotype came up a few times. The chain recombines TRBV7-2 with TRBJ2-7; 10 bases match TRBD1. This CDR3 spans 16 amino acids. With 3 bases clipped from V and 0 bases from J, the junction kept 5 bases outside the gene matches. Germline-derived CDR1 and CDR2 are SGHTA and FQGNSA. CDR3 region: CASSFVTGGGSYEQYF. The CDR3 nucleotides are TGTGCCAGCAGCTTTGTGACAGGGGGCGGCTCCTACGAGCAGTACTTC.

CDR3: CSVPNSRREQFF. The CDR3 DNA sequence: TGCAGTGTTCCTAATTCTAGGAGGGAGCAGTTCTTC. The V call is TRBV20-1, the J call TRBJ2-1; possible D gene TRBD2, 5 bases. Germline CDR1 reads DFQATT; CDR2 reads SNEGSKA (reference sequence). The CDR3 has 12 residues. Trimming pared 7 bases from V and 10 bases from J, leaving 17 bases between.

This clonotype was counted ten times or more. V gene TRBV19 combines with J gene TRBJ1-1, with D maybe TRBD1 (5 bases). The germline V and J ends were trimmed by 7 bases and 5 bases, with 20 bases remaining between them. This CDR3 contains 15 residues. Looked up from germline, CDR1 is LNHDA and CDR2 is SQIVND (reference sequence). The CDR3 nucleotides read TGTGCCAGTACCCCGACGGGGCAGGCTAGGACTGAAGCTTTCTTT. Translated: CASTPTGQARTEAFF.

This clonotype was seen more than once but under ten times. At one boundary the junction diverges from the germline segment, which might be a read error. This sequence joins TRBV10-3 and TRBJ2-7; weak D call: TRBD1 (5 bases). Germline lookup yields CDR1 ENHRY and CDR2 SYGVKD. The CDR3 is 15 residues long. The CDR3 reads CASSSPRDSHYEQYF. The CDR3 nucleotides are TGTGCCAGCAGTTCCCCCCGAGACAGCCACTACGAGCAGTACTTC.

This clonotype was seen many times. The chain uses TRBV6-5 and TRBJ1-4; tentative D call: TRBD1 (6 bases). In germline, CDR1 is MNHEY, CDR2 SVGAGI. V lost 8 bases to trimming and J lost 4 bases, with 11 bases between them. This CDR3 region has 13 residues. The CDR3 sequence is CASQGRGNEKLFF. The CDR3, as DNA: TGTGCCAGCCAGGGCAGGGGTAATGAAAAACTGTTTTTT.

This clonotype appeared many times. The CDR3 DNA reads as TGTGCCAGCAGTTCCCAGACAGCCATGAACACTGAAGCTTTCTTT. Its protein product is CASSSQTAMNTEAFF. The J gene is TRBJ1-1, the V gene TRBV9, with D perhaps matching TRBD1 (5 bases). CDR1 and CDR2 (germline): SGDLS, YYNGEE. The CDR3 runs to 15 residues. V lost 5 bases, J lost 0 bases, and 14 bases lay in between.

The chain employs TRBV29-1 and TRBJ1-2; 9 bases line up with TRBD1. The CDR3 runs to 11 residues. Germline trimming cut 8 bases from V and 7 bases from J; bases unmatched to any gene: 5. Germline V lookup: CDR1 SQVTM, CDR2 ANQGSEA. CDR3 sequence reads: CSSWTGVGYTF. CDR3 nucleotide sequence: TGCAGCTCGTGGACAGGGGTTGGCTACACCTTC.

J is TRBJ1-2 and V is TRBV10-3; possible D gene TRBD1, 5 bases. The CDR3 is 14 residues long. V was shortened by 2 bases and J by 2 bases, with 9 bases between the two germline ends. CDR1 and CDR2 from the germline V gene are ENHRY and SYGVKD. CDR3: CAISEAGQNYGYTF. The CDR3, as DNA: TGTGCCATCAGTGAGGCGGGGCAAAACTATGGCTACACCTTC.

At least ten counts were recorded for this clonotype. The chain combines TRBV4-2 with TRBJ1-2; possibly TRBD1 for D (5 bases). Trimming shortened V by 1 base and J by 2 bases, and 8 bases separated the two germline ends. The V gene's germline CDR1 is LGHNA and CDR2 YNFKEQ. This CDR3 is 14 amino acids long. CDR3 coding DNA: TGTGCCAGCAGCCAAGTATGGGGCAACTATGGCTACACCTTC. Protein product: CASSQVWGNYGYTF.

This sequence joins TRBV2 and TRBJ1-5; D unresolved. The CDR3 consists of 14 residues. V lost 2 bases and J lost 3, with 8 bases in between. Germline values: CDR1 SNHLY, CDR2 FYNNEI. In DNA, the CDR3 is TGTGCCAGCAGTGAATTGGCAGTCAATCAGCCCCAGCATTTT. Encoded protein: CASSELAVNQPQHF.